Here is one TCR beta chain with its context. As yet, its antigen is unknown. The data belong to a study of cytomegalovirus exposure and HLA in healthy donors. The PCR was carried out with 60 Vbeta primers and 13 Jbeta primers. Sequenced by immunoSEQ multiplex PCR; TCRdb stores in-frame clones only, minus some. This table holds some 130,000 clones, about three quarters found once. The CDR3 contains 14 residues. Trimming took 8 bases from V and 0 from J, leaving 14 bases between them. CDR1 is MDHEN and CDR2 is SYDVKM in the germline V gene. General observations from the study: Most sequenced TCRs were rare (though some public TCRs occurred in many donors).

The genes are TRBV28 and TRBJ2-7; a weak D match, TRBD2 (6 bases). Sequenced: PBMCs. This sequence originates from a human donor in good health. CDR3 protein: CASAGTGFSYEQYF. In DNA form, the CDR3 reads TGTGCCAGCGCGGGGACGGGATTCTCCTACGAGCAGTACTTC. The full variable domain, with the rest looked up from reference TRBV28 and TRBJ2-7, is DVKVTQSSRYLVKRTGEKVFLECVQDMDHENMFWYRQDPGLGLRLIYFSYDVKMKEKGDIPEGYSVSREKKERFSLILESASTNQTSMYLCASAGTGFSYEQYFGPGTRLTVT.